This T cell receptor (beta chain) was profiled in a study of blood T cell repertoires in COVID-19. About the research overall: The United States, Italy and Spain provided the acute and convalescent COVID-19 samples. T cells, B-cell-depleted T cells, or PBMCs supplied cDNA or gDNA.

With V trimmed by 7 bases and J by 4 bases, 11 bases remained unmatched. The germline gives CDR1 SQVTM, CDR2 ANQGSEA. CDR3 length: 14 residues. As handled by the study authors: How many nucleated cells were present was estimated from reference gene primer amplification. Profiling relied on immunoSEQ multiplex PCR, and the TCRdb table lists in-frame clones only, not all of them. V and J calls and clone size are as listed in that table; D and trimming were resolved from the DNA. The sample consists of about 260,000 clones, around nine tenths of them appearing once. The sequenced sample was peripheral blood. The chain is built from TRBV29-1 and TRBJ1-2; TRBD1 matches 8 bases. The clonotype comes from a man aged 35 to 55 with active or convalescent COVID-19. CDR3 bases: TGCAGCGCCCCGAGGGGGACAGGCGTCTATGGCTACACCTTC. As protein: CSAPRGTGVYGYTF.